The source of this TCR beta chain is a study of CD8+ T cells in alopecia areata. The study, taken as a whole, reports: Normal skin's resident alphabeta T cells are sequenced alongside lesional scalp T cells.

cDNA serving as the sequencing template came from extracted, reverse transcribed RNA. Only in-frame clones appear in the TCRdb table, and some are missing; sequencing was by immunoSEQ multiplex PCR. The table records 150,000 to 190,000 clones, about 53% of them present only once. This CDR3 region has 14 residues. Germline V lookup: CDR1 SGHTA, CDR2 FQGNSA. V dropped 8 bases and J dropped 0 bases, with 12 bases sitting between them. This clone was counted a few times. What it binds is unknown. The sample consisted of CD8+ T cells sorted from blood, taken at week 0. The receptor was derived from a human donor with alopecia areata. This chain joins TRBV7-2 and TRBJ2-3; either TRBD1 or TRBD2 may supply D (5 bases each). As DNA, the CDR3 is TGTGCCAGCCGTGGGACCTCTAGCACAGATACGCAGTATTTT. This translates into CASRGTSSTDTQYF.